The T cell receptor (beta chain) under discussion was sequenced for a study of regulatory T cells in long-lasting Graves disease (dated by TCRdb to the early 2020s). At the level of the whole study: Newly diagnosed Graves' disease patients had taken antithyroid drugs for less than 3 months. Persistent Graves' disease patients were compared with newly diagnosed Graves' disease patients by peripheral blood TCR sequencing and RNA sequencing. The study was registered as a clinical trial and conducted in China. A total of roughly 33 samples were covered by TCR sequencing, comprising around 13 persistent and 20 newly diagnosed Graves' disease patients.

In light of the paper, this sample's time point label describes: newly diagnosed GD, antithyroid drugs for less than 3 months. RNA was extracted from PBMCs in TRIzol for both TCR sequencing and RNA sequencing. The diagnosis of Graves' disease was made according to American Thyroid Association guidelines. Patients for the study were recruited at an endocrinology department in Xi'an, China. From each patient, about 9 milliliters of peripheral blood was collected into an EDTA anticoagulant tube. Ficoll Paque Plus density gradient separation was used to isolate PBMCs, and no additional T cell sorting was done. An Agilent 2100 Bioanalyzer and agarose gel were used to check RNA quality, while a NanoDrop 2000 measured RNA concentration. The full study reports these points: The study examined only peripheral blood because the primary lesion, thyroid tissue, could not be accessed. Persistent disease showed preferential use of TRBV28, TRBJ1-2 and TRBJ2-5, whereas newly diagnosed disease favored TRBV20-1 and TRBJ2-1. Sequencing and analysis were limited to the TCR beta chain. The authors noted that the small sample size was a limitation that may lower accuracy. Persistent patients shared more public clonotypes among themselves (around 2,500) than newly diagnosed patients did (over 950). Lower TCR Shannon entropy and fewer highly expanded clones were observed in persistent Graves' disease patients than in newly diagnosed patients, which suggested clonal expansion.

Measured from the cysteine to the phenylalanine, the CDR3 is 15 residues long. CDR3 DNA is the only sequence kept; it has 45 bases, read in frame from the first base. Based on the germline V gene, the CDR1 and CDR2 sequences are MDHEN and SYDVKM. Cut back by 6 bases and 6 bases, the V and J ends lie 17 bases apart. This clonotype was found many times. It lacks a known antigen. No much larger clone is present one base from it, and per-base qualities are unavailable. Receptors were amplified or captured by multiplex PCR. Sequencing took place on an Illumina HiSeq 4000. TCR beta libraries were built with iRepertoire HTBI primers and Arm-PCR amplification of CDR3 regions. Before sequencing, the PCR products underwent gel purification. The published analysis was carried out like this. Gene usage analysis of CDR3 amino acid clonotypes relied on the 60 or so TRBV and about 13 TRBJ segments identified across samples. Filtered high-quality paired reads were merged into contigs using COPE and FqMerger. BLAST was used to align contigs to IMGT TRBV, TRBD and TRBJ reference genes, and CDR3 was defined according to IMGT. Any clonotype with a frequency above 0.1% was classified as a highly expanded clone. Shannon entropy served as the measure of repertoire diversity, while the Gini coefficient captured V-J evenness. A clonotype found in more than one individual was treated as public. TCRdb redid the processing of the public reads, applying fastp at Q25 and MiXCR, and retained in-frame beta chains. Each entry is one CDR3 protein sequence, shown with its most common DNA and genes. It is TCRdb's table, rather than the study itself, that gives the V and J calls and clone size. The sample has over 500,000 distinct CDR3 sequences on record, under 20% of them singletons. Approximately 18% of the sample comes from the top ten.

A further study also used this sample, focusing on T cells in Graves' hyperthyroidism and ophthalmopathy. As that second study puts it: A patient counted as having stable Graves' hyperthyroidism if no progression to ophthalmopathy occurred over 18 months of follow-up. Hyperthyroidism patients were newly diagnosed, had a disease duration of under 2 months, and were aged 18 to 65 years. Any patient with an uncontrolled infection, another autoimmune disease, pregnancy or lactation was excluded. Clinical symptoms, serum thyroxine and TRAb, thyroid ultrasound, and orbital computed tomography formed the basis for the diagnoses. The first round of RT-PCR for the TCR CDR3 was performed with the HTBI primer set and the Qiagen OneStep RT-PCR kit. Most expanded thyroid clonotypes (frequency above 0.001) were also detected in blood, a finding suggesting that blood repertoires may reflect thyroid immune responses. Ophthalmopathy was separated from stable hyperthyroidism by a 13 V-J signature model, with about 88% sensitivity and 81% to 83% specificity obtained in cross-validation and 80%/75% obtained in testing. In validation, progression to ophthalmopathy was predicted by the model with almost 71% sensitivity and around 76% specificity, a median of around 5.9 months before onset. TCR V-J signatures able to tell the groups apart were searched for in a discovery cohort of 90 to 100 patients, of whom 43 had Graves' ophthalmopathy and about 60 had stable Graves' hyperthyroidism. An independent validation cohort of about 19 hyperthyroidism patients and 17 patients who later progressed to ophthalmopathy tested prospective prediction of ophthalmopathy. The approximately 95 discovery patients were divided at random into training and test sets in a 7:3 ratio. In addition, the study compared T-cell repertoires in thyroid tissue and in blood from roughly six Graves' hyperthyroidism patients. After blood sampling, hyperthyroidism patients were treated with methimazole at a starting dose of 30 mg daily, and ophthalmopathy patients were treated with high-dose intravenous methylprednisolone. Libraries were constructed in a second round of multiplex PCR, after which size selection and purification were performed. Libraries were sequenced paired-end with 100 bp reads on an Illumina HiSeq2000. SOAPnuke was used to process the raw data, removing reads that contained adapters or uncalled bases, had a mean Phred below 15, or lacked an exact match to the constant primer or identifier. High-quality paired reads were merged using COPE v1.2.5, and each unique nucleotide sequence was defined as a clonotype. MiTCR v1.1 was used to align clonotypes to the IMGT TRBV, TRBD and TRBJ reference segments. The analysis was restricted to V-J combinations with a frequency above 0.0001, which together covered roughly 99% of the repertoires. The TCS score was defined as the ratio of F50 (clonal expansion) to E x V (chaos), calculated using BLOSUM62-based TCRdist between CDR3 peptides within each V-J. Welch's t-statistics and random forest reduced roughly 540 V-J features to 13, which were used in a naive Bayes classifier (R e1071). Sample size was not statistically predetermined, and blinding of investigators to group allocation was not performed. According to the paper, TCR Vbeta CDR3 sequencing was carried out on over 130 peripheral blood samples, which came from around 43 ophthalmopathy, around 74 hyperthyroidism and roughly 17 progressor patients.

Specimen: peripheral blood mononuclear cells (PBMCs), collected at new diagnosis, from a patient treated with antithyroid drugs. The sequence derives from a woman between 25 and 40 years old with Graves disease. Donor details come from another sample of the same person, matched by shared clones. The rearranged segments are TRBV28 and TRBJ2-2, with no D gene named confidently. The nucleotide sequence is TGTGCCAGCAGCGATACGCTCCAAAACGCCGGGGAGCTGTTTTTT. Translated, it gives CASSDTLQNAGELFF.